In this sample, the clone carrying this TCR beta chain turned up a few times. Its antigen is unknown. This sample is part of a study of T cell responses to AZD1222 COVID-19 vaccine. Study-level findings and limits: Nearly half of spike-specific TCRs reportedly go after variant regions that carry no mutations.

The V and J ends lost 4 bases and 2 bases respectively, with 16 bases between them. CDR3 size: 15 residues. Germline CDR1 SGHRS, CDR2 YFSETQ. TCRdb's table, derived via immunoSEQ multiplex PCR, lists solely in-frame clones and lacks some. The profile shows nearly 110,000 clones, roughly 90% of them singletons. This sequence originates from an adult in good health. This sequence joins TRBV5-1 and TRBJ2-7, with D possibly called TRBD1 or TRBD2 (5 bases each). This specimen consisted of peripheral blood, obtained on day 0 of AZD1222 vaccination. DNA of the CDR3: TGCGCCAGCAGCATTGGGACGGATTCAACCTACGAGCAGTACTTC. It codes for CASSIGTDSTYEQYF.